Listed here is a single T cell receptor beta chain. What it binds is not known. Trimming removed 2 bases at V and 0 bases at J, with 8 bases between. The germline gives CDR1 MNHEY, CDR2 SMNVEV (reference sequence). CDR3 length: 14 residues. Naive-designated CD8 cells lacked CD45RO, were positively enriched for CCR7, and omitted terminally differentiated effector memory CD45RA+ cells. The data are from a study of shared clonotypes between healthy human individuals. Study as a whole: Donor composition was a couple of women and three men, aged 18 to 49. CD4 naive cells filled three plates per donor, CD4 memory three, CD8 naive two and CD8 memory one. Study findings and constraints: Among several donors, about 5% of naive CD4 clonotypes were found in common.

Method: immunoSEQ multiplex PCR; TCRdb's copy keeps in-frame clones and lacks some. The sample lists about 2 million clones; approximately 95% were seen once. The chain links TRBV27 to TRBJ2-7; possibly TRBD1 for D (5 bases). This receptor was identified in a man between 18 and 35 years old in good health. The sample comprised naive CD8+ T cells sorted from blood. CDR3 residues: CASSLGADSYEQYF. CDR3 nucleotide sequence: TGTGCCAGCAGTTTAGGGGCAGACTCCTACGAGCAGTACTTC.